One and the same sample provided the 27 T cell receptor beta chains below, sequenced in a study of ipilimumab plus nivolumab after autologous stem cell transplantation (dated by TCRdb to about 2021). The library was made by the immunoSEQ multiplex PCR assay. TCRdb's version of the immuneACCESS table is confined to in-frame rearrangements and falls short of the full clone set. An unresolved V gene accounts for under half of the shortfall where checked; the remainder is of unknown origin. This sample is represented by 8,000 to 10,000 clones; roughly 71% of them were singletons. The ten largest clonotypes hold about a sixth of the sample. This specimen consisted of PBMCs, obtained in a trial of ipilimumab plus nivolumab as post-transplant consolidation. These receptors were taken from a female donor with multiple myeloma.

This chain links TRBV27 with TRBJ1-1; no definite D call. Germline values: CDR1 MNHEY, CDR2 SMNVEV (reference sequence). The CDR3 has 13 residues. Deletions cut 3 bases from V and 4 bases from J, with 9 bases between. The CDR3 sequence: CASSLMESTEAFF. The DNA for the CDR3 is TGTGCCAGCAGTTTGATGGAGTCCACTGAAGCTTTCTTT.

This clone has only a few counts. The rearrangement links TRBV7-3 to TRBJ2-2, with 7 bases that match TRBD1. J lost 3 bases, V lost 5 bases, and 9 bases had no gene match. The germline V gene encodes CDR1 SGHTA and CDR2 FQGTGA. The CDR3 contains 16 residues. CDR3 sequence reads: CASSPGQALHTGELFF. The CDR3 bases are TGTGCCAGCAGCCCCGGACAGGCCCTGCACACCGGGGAGCTGTTTTTT. Combining the CDR3 with reference TRBV7-3 and TRBJ2-2 gives the whole variable domain GAGVSQTPSNKVTEKGKYVELRCDPISGHTALYWYRQSLGQGPEFLIYFQGTGAADDSGLPNDRFFAVRPEGSVSTLKIQRTERGDSAVYLCASSPGQALHTGELFFGEGSRLTVL.

The table lists this clone with a few counts. The chain carries TRBV27 and TRBJ1-5; D is uncertain. V gave up 4 bases and J gave up 3 bases, with 4 bases separating them. This CDR3 spans 12 amino acids. CDR1 and CDR2 (germline): MNHEY, SMNVEV (reference sequence). The CDR3 loop reads CASSSLNQPQHF. In DNA, the CDR3 is TGTGCCAGCAGTTCCCTCAATCAGCCCCAGCATTTT.

The chain joins TRBV19 to TRBJ2-5; 7 bases are a match to TRBD1. The end of the DNA aligns better with TRBJ2-7, so the J call may be wrong. CDR1 LNHDA and CDR2 SQIVND come from the germline V gene (reference sequence). This CDR3 comprises 19 residues. The CDR3 loop is CASSITGQKGDSISYEQYF. The CDR3 coding sequence is TGTGCCAGTAGTATAACCGGCCAGAAAGGGGACAGTATTTCCTACGAGCAGTACTTC.

The chain couples TRBV19 to TRBJ1-6; D is ambiguous. Germline-derived CDR1 and CDR2 are LNHDA and SQIVND (reference sequence). CDR3 length: 16 amino acids. Deletions cut 0 bases from V and 10 bases from J, with 16 bases between. The CDR3 sequence: CASSIEGSDWRSPLHF. CDR3 in DNA: TGTGCCAGTAGTATAGAAGGCTCGGATTGGCGATCACCCCTCCACTTT.

The rearrangement links TRBV27 to TRBJ2-7, with D uncertain. This CDR3 has 18 residues. The germline CDR1 and CDR2 sequences are MNHEY and SMNVEV (reference sequence). V was trimmed by 3 bases and J by 0 bases, leaving 21 bases between them. CDR3 nucleotide sequence: TGTGCCAGCAGTTTGGGGTCAACGGGCCACCGTCTCTCCTACGAGCAGTACTTC. This codes for CASSLGSTGHRLSYEQYF.

The chain links TRBV10-1 to TRBJ2-7; TRBD1 aligns across 7 bases. Trimming took 6 bases from V and 3 from J; bases not matched to a gene: 11. Germline loops: CDR1 WNHNN, CDR2 SYGVQD (reference sequence). This CDR3 has 15 amino acids. The CDR3 is CASSSPETGSYEQYF. DNA for the CDR3: TGCGCCAGCAGCTCCCCCGAGACAGGGAGCTACGAGCAGTACTTC.

The chain recombines TRBV5-4 with TRBJ2-5, with D possibly TRBD1 on 6 matching bases. CDR3 size: 14 residues. V was clipped by 3 bases and J by 7 bases, with 16 bases between them. The germline V gene has CDR1 SGHNT and CDR2 YYREEE (reference sequence). CDR3 DNA: TGTGCCAGCAGCTCCCAGGGGAGTGTCGGGACCCAGTACTTC. Translated, it gives CASSSQGSVGTQYF.

Only one count was recorded for this clone. V usage is TRBV5-1 and J usage is TRBJ1-6; D unclear. V lost 4 bases, J lost 9 bases, and 23 bases lay in between. The germline gives CDR1 SGHRS, CDR2 YFSETQ. The CDR3 extends over 17 amino acids. CDR3 protein: CASSPGIDGYNTSPLHF. CDR3 coding DNA: TGCGCCAGCAGCCCTGGCATAGACGGTTATAATACTTCACCCCTCCACTTT.

This clone has only a few counts. In DNA, the CDR3 is TGTGCCAGCAGCTGGGCCGGGACAGCTAACTATGGCTACACCTTC. It yields the protein CASSWAGTANYGYTF. The chain joins TRBV5-6 to TRBJ1-2; TRBD1 agrees at 7 bases. Germline V gives CDR1 SGHDT, CDR2 YYEEEE. The CDR3 covers 15 residues. The junction had 5 bases not matched to a gene; V was cut back by 3 bases and J by 0 bases.

The chain uses TRBV6-6 and TRBJ1-5, with no clear D. CDR3 size: 13 residues. The germline CDR1 and CDR2 sequences are MNHNY and SVGAGI (reference sequence). Trimming cost V 2 bases and J 4 bases, with 6 bases left between them. The CDR3 spells CASSYDGNQPQHF. CDR3 sequence (DNA): TGTGCCAGCAGTTACGACGGGAATCAGCCCCAGCATTTT.

V and J are TRBV7-8 and TRBJ2-7; tentative D call: TRBD1 (6 bases). Per the germline V gene, CDR1 is SGHVS and CDR2 is FQNEAQ. The CDR3 has 13 amino acids. The V gene lost 3 bases and the J gene lost 6 bases, with 12 bases spanning the gap. The CDR3 bases are TGTGCCAGCAGCTTGGCACAGGGCGGCGAGCAGTACTTC. It is translated as CASSLAQGGEQYF.

Points on this clone: This may arise from a read error, as a much more abundant clone is one base away. V gene TRBV5-1 combines with J gene TRBJ2-7, with TRBD2 as a possible D gene (7 bases). Germline-derived CDR1 and CDR2 are SGHRS and YFSETQ. Trimming removed 3 bases at V and 2 bases at J, with 15 bases between. The CDR3 length is 15 residues. CDR3 amino acids: CASSWEGGGAYEQYF. CDR3 in DNA: TGCGCCAGCAGCTGGGAGGGGGGAGGGGCCTACGAGCAGTACTTC. Drawing the rest from reference TRBV5-1 and TRBJ2-7, the complete variable domain is KAGVTQTPRYLIKTRGQQVTLSCSPISGHRSVSWYQQTPGQGLQFLFEYFSETQRNKGNFPGRFSGRQFSNSRSEMNVSTLELGDSALYLCASSWEGGGAYEQYFGPGTRLTVT.

The rearrangement links TRBV27 to TRBJ1-1, with D hard to call. Looked up from germline, CDR1 is MNHEY and CDR2 is SMNVEV (reference sequence). The CDR3 is 12 residues long. Between the trimmed V and J ends, which lost 2 bases and 2 bases, there was a span of 3 bases. Here the CDR3 reads CASSLPNTEAFF. The CDR3 region has the DNA TGTGCCAGCAGTTTACCAAACACTGAAGCTTTCTTT.

The chain joins TRBV2 to TRBJ1-1; no definite D call. Trimming shortened V by 6 bases and J by 7 bases, and 12 bases separated the two germline ends. Germline CDR1 is SNHLY and CDR2 is FYNNEI. CDR3 length: 12 amino acids. In DNA form, the CDR3 reads TGTGCCAGCAGGCCGTCGTACCGTGAAGCTTTCTTT. Residues: CASRPSYREAFF.

This clone turned up a few times. The chain carries TRBV11-2 and TRBJ1-2; D gene ambiguous. The CDR3 covers 13 residues. V lost 0 bases to trimming and J lost 5 bases, with 7 bases between them. The germline V gene has CDR1 SGHAT and CDR2 FQNNGV. The CDR3 reads CASSLDTAYGYTF. CDR3 DNA: TGTGCCAGCAGCTTAGATACAGCTTATGGCTACACCTTC.

Remarks on this clone: The identical CDR3 is also encoded by other nucleotide sequences in the sample. The chain couples TRBV27 to TRBJ2-3; D gene uncertain. Germline V CDR1 and CDR2: MNHEY, SMNVEV (reference sequence). Trimming shortened V by 2 bases and J by 4 bases, and 4 bases separated the two germline ends. CDR3 length equals 12 residues. CDR3 sequence: CASSLPADTQYF. CDR3 bases: TGTGCCAGCAGTTTACCGGCAGATACGCAGTATTTT.

This rearrangement joins TRBV11-3 to TRBJ2-3; weak D call: TRBD2 (5 bases). Germline-derived CDR1 and CDR2 are SGHNT and YENEEA. The CDR3 loop spans 16 amino acids. V was cut by 5 bases and J by 6 bases, with 21 bases left in between. The CDR3: CASSQMGVATGDTQYF. Here the CDR3 DNA reads TGTGCCAGCAGCCAGATGGGAGTTGCCACCGGGGATACGCAGTATTTT.

By sample share, this clone is medium-sized. The chain recombines TRBV7-9 with TRBJ2-2; unclear D gene. CDR1 and CDR2 (germline): SEHNR, FQNEAQ (reference sequence). Between the trimmed V and J ends, which lost 11 bases and 3 bases, there was a span of 4 bases. The CDR3 extends over 10 amino acids. The DNA of the CDR3 is TGTGCCCATGACACCGGGGAGCTGTTTTTT. It encodes CAHDTGELFF.

The gene calls are TRBV7-2 and TRBJ2-7, with D possibly TRBD2 on 5 matching bases. CDR3 size: 12 residues. V lost 5 bases to trimming and J lost 6 bases, with 11 bases between them. Germline V gene sequence: CDR1 SGHTA, CDR2 FQGNSA. The CDR3 spells CASSVLGIEQYF. DNA of the CDR3: TGTGCCAGCAGCGTACTAGGCATCGAGCAGTACTTC. The whole variable domain, remainder taken from reference TRBV7-2 and TRBJ2-7, is GAGVSQSPSNKVTEKGKDVELRCDPISGHTALYWYRQSLGQGLEFLIYFQGNSAPDKSGLPSDRFSAERTGGSVSTLTIQRTQQEDSAVYLCASSVLGIEQYFGPGTRLTVT.

This rearrangement joins TRBV19 to TRBJ2-2; 11 bases are a match to TRBD1. With V trimmed by 7 bases and J by 4 bases, 2 bases remained unmatched. The CDR3 has 14 amino acids. Germline loops: CDR1 LNHDA, CDR2 SQIVND (reference sequence). CDR3: CASTGTGGTGELFF. DNA of the CDR3: TGTGCCAGTACCGGGACAGGGGGCACCGGGGAGCTGTTTTTT.

A single count supports this clone. V and J are TRBV11-3 and TRBJ2-7; no clear D. The CDR3 runs 12 residues. Trimming pared 3 bases from V and 3 bases from J, leaving 6 bases between. CDR1 is SGHNT and CDR2 is YENEEA in the germline V gene. This chain's CDR3 is CASSFGSYEQYF. Here the CDR3 DNA reads TGTGCCAGCAGCTTTGGCAGCTACGAGCAGTACTTC.

The chain has TRBV5-5 and TRBJ1-4; D is possibly TRBD1 (5 bases). The germline V gene encodes CDR1 SGHKS and CDR2 YYEKEE (reference sequence). This CDR3 spans 17 amino acids. V was shortened by 1 base and J by 1 base, with 14 bases between the two germline ends. The CDR3 sequence: CASSLSSRGGTNEKLFF. The CDR3 DNA follows: TGTGCCAGCAGCTTGAGTTCCCGGGGGGGAACTAATGAAAAACTGTTTTTT.

The rearrangement joins TRBV2 to TRBJ2-3, with TRBD2 matching 8 bases. V dropped 1 base and J dropped 4; count of bases not matched to a gene: 7. The CDR3 sequence is 16 residues long. Germline assignment: CDR1 SNHLY and CDR2 FYNNEI. The CDR3 DNA reads as TGTGCCAGCAGTGAAGGGTTAGCGGGAAGGGCAGATACGCAGTATTTT. This codes for CASSEGLAGRADTQYF. Filled out from reference TRBV2 and TRBJ2-3, the complete variable domain reads EPEVTQTPSHQVTQMGQEVILRCVPISNHLYFYWYRQILGQKVEFLVSFYNNEISEKSEIFDDQFSVERPDGSNFTLKIRSTKLEDSAMYFCASSEGLAGRADTQYFGPGTRLTVL.

Regarding this clone: Other DNA sequences within the sample encode an identical CDR3. The chain carries TRBV27 and TRBJ1-5; D is unclear. The CDR3 is 12 amino acids. The germline gives CDR1 MNHEY, CDR2 SMNVEV (reference sequence). Trimming left V 6 bases short and J 4 bases short, with 7 bases between. CDR3 nucleotides: TGTGCCAGCAGCTCGCCGAATCAGCCCCAGCATTTT. It specifies CASSSPNQPQHF.

In nucleotides, the CDR3 is TGTGCCAGCAGCGCCGGACAAGGGGACACCGGGGAGCTGTTTTTT. Its translation: CASSAGQGDTGELFF. This sequence joins TRBV2 and TRBJ2-2; weak D call: TRBD1 (5 bases). V dropped 6 bases and J dropped 3 bases, with 14 bases sitting between them. The germline CDR1 and CDR2 sequences are SNHLY and FYNNEI. This CDR3 has 15 amino acids.

This clone showed up just a few times. The V and J genes are TRBV25-1 and TRBJ1-2; weak D call: TRBD1 (5 bases). Germline V CDR1 and CDR2: MGHDK, SYGVNS. The CDR3 has 14 amino acids. The V gene lost 6 bases and the J gene lost 7 bases, with 18 bases spanning the gap. The CDR3 here is CASRGMVAQAGYTF. DNA of the CDR3: TGTGCCAGCAGAGGCATGGTAGCACAGGCTGGCTACACCTTC.